These T cell receptor beta chains were read from a single sample in a study of blood T cell repertoires in COVID-19. The table came from immunoSEQ multiplex PCR; TCRdb's copy has only in-frame clones and leaves some out. This table has roughly 230,000 clones, over 75% appearing once. Sequencing used peripheral blood. The receptors here all came from a woman of 80 years or more with acute or convalescent COVID-19. Each CDR3 is given with its conserved first and last residue. The D gene is left open where the match is weak. Clone size is shown for a subset of rows, as once, few, many or a class of expanded clone.

clone_size	d_call	v_call	j_call	cdr3_length	cdr3_nt	cdr3_aa
-	-	TRBV7-2	TRBJ2-2	17	TGTGCCAGCAGCTTAGCGGGGGGGCCCGGGAACACCGGGGAGCTGTTTTTT	CASSLAGGPGNTGELFF
-	-	TRBV4-1	TRBJ1-2	15	TGCGCCAGCAGCCAAGCCCAAGGAGAGAACTATGGCTACACCTTC	CASSQAQGENYGYTF
-	-	TRBV4-2	TRBJ1-4	14	TGTGCCAGCAGCCAAGAGACCAGGGATGAAAAACTGTTTTTT	CASSQETRDEKLFF
once	-	TRBV28	TRBJ2-7	11	TGTGCCAGCAGTCCCCGGGGCGAGCAGTACTTC	CASSPRGEQYF
-	TRBD2	TRBV19	TRBJ2-7	14	TGTGCCAGTAGTATCACTAGCGGCTCCTACGAGCAGTACTTC	CASSITSGSYEQYF
-	TRBD2	TRBV7-3	TRBJ2-1	15	TGTGCCAGCAGCCTTATAGCGGGAACCCCCAATGAGCAGTTCTTC	CASSLIAGTPNEQFF
once	TRBD1	TRBV9	TRBJ2-7	15	TGTGCCAGCAGCGTAGAGGGACAGGGATACTACGAGCAGTACTTC	CASSVEGQGYYEQYF
-	TRBD1	TRBV5-6	TRBJ1-4	14	TGTGCCAGCAGCTTGAGACAGGGGAATGAAAAACTGTTTTTT	CASSLRQGNEKLFF
-	-	TRBV18	TRBJ1-1	13	TGTGCCAGCTCCAGGGCCTCGAACACTGAAGCTTTCTTT	CASSRASNTEAFF
-	-	TRBV11-2	TRBJ1-3	14	TGTGCCAGCAGCTTATCAGGGACAGGAAACACCATATATTTT	CASSLSGTGNTIYF
-	-	TRBV19	TRBJ1-2	12	TGTGCCAGTACTGCAGGTTACTATGGCTACACCTTC	CASTAGYYGYTF
-	-	TRBV5-5	TRBJ2-1	13	TGTGCCAGCAGCGTCAAACCGGGGATAGAGCAGTTCTTC	CASSVKPGIEQFF
-	TRBD1	TRBV7-9	TRBJ1-2	13	TGTGCCAGCAGCTGGAGGGGGCTTGATGGCTACACCTTC	CASSWRGLDGYTF
-	-	TRBV7-3	TRBJ1-1	13	TGTGCCAGCAGCATGGACAGTAACACTGAAGCTTTCTTT	CASSMDSNTEAFF
-	TRBD1	TRBV11-1	TRBJ2-7	15	TGTGCCAGCAGCTTGTCATGGGACAGGGTCCACGAGCAGTACTTC	CASSLSWDRVHEQYF